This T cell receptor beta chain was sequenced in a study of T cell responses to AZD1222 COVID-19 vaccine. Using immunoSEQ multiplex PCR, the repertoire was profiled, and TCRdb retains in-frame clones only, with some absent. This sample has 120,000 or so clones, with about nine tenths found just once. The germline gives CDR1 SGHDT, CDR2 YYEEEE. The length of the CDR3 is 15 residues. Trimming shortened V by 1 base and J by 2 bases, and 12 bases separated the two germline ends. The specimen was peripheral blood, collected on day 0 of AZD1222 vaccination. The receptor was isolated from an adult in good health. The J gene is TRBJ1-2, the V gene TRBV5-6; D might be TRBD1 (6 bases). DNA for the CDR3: TGTGCCAGCAGCTTGAAGCCGCAGGGGAACTATGGCTACACCTTC. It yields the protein CASSLKPQGNYGYTF.